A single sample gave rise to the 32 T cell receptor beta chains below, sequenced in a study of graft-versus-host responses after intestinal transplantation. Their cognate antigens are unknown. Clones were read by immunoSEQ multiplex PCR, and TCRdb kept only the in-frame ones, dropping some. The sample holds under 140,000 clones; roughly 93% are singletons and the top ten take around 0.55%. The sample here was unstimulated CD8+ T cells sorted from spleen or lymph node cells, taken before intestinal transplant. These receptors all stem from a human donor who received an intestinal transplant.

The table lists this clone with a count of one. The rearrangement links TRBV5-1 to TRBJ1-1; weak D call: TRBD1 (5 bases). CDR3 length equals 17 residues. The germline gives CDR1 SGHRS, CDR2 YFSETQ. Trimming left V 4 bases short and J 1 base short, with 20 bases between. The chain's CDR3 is CASSDEDTFLRNTEAFF. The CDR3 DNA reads TGCGCCAGCAGCGATGAGGACACCTTTTTACGGAACACTGAAGCTTTCTTT.

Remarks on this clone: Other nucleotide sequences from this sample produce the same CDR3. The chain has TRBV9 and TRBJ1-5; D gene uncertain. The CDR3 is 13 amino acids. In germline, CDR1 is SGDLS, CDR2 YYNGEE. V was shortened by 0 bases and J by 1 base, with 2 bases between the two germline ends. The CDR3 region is CASSVGSNQPQHF. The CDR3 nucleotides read TGTGCCAGCAGCGTAGGGAGCAATCAGCCCCAGCATTTT.

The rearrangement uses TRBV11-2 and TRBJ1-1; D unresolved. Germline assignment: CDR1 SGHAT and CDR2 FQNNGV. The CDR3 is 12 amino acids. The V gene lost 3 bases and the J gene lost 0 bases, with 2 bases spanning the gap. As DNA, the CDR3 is TGTGCCAGCAGCTTTTTGAACACTGAAGCTTTCTTT. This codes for CASSFLNTEAFF.

The CDR3 spells CASSGDSRYEQYF. CDR3 nucleotides: TGTGCCAGCAGTGGAGACAGCCGATACGAGCAGTACTTC. The V call is TRBV27, the J call TRBJ2-7, with D tentatively TRBD1 (5 bases). The CDR3 has 13 amino acids. The V gene lost 5 bases and the J gene lost 4 bases, with 12 bases spanning the gap. CDR1 and CDR2 (germline): MNHEY, SMNVEV (reference sequence).

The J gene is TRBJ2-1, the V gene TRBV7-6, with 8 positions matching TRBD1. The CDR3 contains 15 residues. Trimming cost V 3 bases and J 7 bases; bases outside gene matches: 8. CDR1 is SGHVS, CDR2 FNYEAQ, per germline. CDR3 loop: CASSLARQGINEQFF. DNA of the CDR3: TGTGCCAGCAGCTTGGCGCGACAGGGGATAAATGAGCAGTTCTTC.

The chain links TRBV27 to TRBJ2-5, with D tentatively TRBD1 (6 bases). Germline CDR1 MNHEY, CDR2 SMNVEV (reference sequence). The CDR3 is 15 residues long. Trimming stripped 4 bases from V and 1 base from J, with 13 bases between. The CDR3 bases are TGTGCCAGCAGTTCTACGGGACATCCCCAAGAGACCCAGTACTTC. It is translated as CASSSTGHPQETQYF.

CDR3 residues: CASSPTPGTSGGNEQFF. In nucleotides, the CDR3 is TGTGCCAGCAGCCCCACCCCTGGGACTAGCGGGGGCAATGAGCAGTTCTTC. The rearrangement uses TRBV27 and TRBJ2-1; the match to TRBD2 covers 14 bases. Germline CDR1 MNHEY, CDR2 SMNVEV (reference sequence). V dropped 6 bases and J dropped 6; count of bases not matched to a gene: 10. The CDR3 runs to 17 residues.

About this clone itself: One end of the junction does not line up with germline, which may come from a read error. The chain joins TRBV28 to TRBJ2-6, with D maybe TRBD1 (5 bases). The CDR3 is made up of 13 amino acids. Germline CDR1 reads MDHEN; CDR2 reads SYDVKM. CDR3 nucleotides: TGTGCCAGCAGTCAAACTGGGGCCAACGTCCTGGCTTTC. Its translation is CASSQTGANVLAF.

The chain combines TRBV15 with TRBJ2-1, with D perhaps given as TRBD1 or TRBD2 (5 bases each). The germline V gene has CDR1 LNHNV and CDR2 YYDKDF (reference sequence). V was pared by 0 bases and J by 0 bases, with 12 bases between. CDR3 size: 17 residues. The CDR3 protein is CATSRDRKGSSYNEQFF. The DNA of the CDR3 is TGTGCCACCAGCAGAGATCGTAAGGGGAGCTCCTACAATGAGCAGTTCTTC. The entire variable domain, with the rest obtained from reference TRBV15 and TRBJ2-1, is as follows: DAMVIQNPRYQVTQFGKPVTLSCSQTLNHNVMYWYQQKSSQAPKLLFHYYDKDFNNEADTPDNFQSRRPNTSFCFLDIRSPGLGDTAMYLCATSRDRKGSSYNEQFFGPGTRLTVL.

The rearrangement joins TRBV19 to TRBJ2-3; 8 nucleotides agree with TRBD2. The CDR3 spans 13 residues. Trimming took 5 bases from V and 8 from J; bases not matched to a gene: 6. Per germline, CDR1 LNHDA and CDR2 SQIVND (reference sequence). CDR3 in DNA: TGTGCCAGTAGTCCACGGGAGGGAGGTACGCAGTATTTT. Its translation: CASSPREGGTQYF.

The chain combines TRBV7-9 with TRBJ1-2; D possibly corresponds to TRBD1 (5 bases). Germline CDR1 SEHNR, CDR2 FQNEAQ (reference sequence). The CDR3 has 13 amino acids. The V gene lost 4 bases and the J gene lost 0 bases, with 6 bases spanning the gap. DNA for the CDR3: TGTGCCAGCAGCTCGACAGCTAACTATGGCTACACCTTC. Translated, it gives CASSSTANYGYTF.

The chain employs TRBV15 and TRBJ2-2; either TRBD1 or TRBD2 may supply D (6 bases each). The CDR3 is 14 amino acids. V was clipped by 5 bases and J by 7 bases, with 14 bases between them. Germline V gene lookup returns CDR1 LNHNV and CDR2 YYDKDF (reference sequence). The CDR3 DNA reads TGTGCCACCAGCCCAGGAGGGGGTGTCGGGGAGCTGTTTTTT. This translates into CATSPGGGVGELFF.

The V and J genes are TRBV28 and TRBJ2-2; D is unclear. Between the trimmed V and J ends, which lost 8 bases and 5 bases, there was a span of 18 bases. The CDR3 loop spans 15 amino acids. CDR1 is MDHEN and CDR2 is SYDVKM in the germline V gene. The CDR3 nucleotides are TGTGCCAGCTCCCCGTGGGGTGCGAGAACCGGGGAGCTGTTTTTT. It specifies CASSPWGARTGELFF.

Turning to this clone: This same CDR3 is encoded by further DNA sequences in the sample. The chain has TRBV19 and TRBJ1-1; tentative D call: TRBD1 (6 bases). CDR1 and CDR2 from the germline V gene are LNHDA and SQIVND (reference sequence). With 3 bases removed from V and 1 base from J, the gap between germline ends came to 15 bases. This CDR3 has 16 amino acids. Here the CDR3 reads CASSMLPGVGNTEAFF. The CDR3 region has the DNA TGTGCCAGTAGTATGCTACCAGGGGTTGGGAACACTGAAGCTTTCTTT.

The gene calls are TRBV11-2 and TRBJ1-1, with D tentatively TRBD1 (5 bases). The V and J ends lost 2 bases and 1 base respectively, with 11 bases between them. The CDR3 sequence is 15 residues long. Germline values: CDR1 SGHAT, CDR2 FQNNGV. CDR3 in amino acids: CASSLTGRGNTEAFF. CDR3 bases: TGTGCCAGCAGCTTAACCGGGAGGGGGAACACTGAAGCTTTCTTT.

CDR3 protein: CSVEGGRGSRGYTF. CDR3 coding DNA: TGCAGCGTTGAAGGGGGCAGGGGGTCCCGCGGCTACACCTTC. This sequence joins TRBV29-1 and TRBJ1-2; 7 bases are a match to TRBD1. The CDR3 consists of 14 residues. V shed 1 base, J shed 8 bases, and the junction held 10 bases outside the gene matches. CDR1 is SQVTM, CDR2 ANQGSEA, per germline.

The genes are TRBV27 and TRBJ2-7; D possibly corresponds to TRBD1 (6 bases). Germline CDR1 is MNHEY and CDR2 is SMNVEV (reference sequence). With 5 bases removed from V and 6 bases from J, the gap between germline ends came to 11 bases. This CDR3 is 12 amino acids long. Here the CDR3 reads CASSLLGGEQYF. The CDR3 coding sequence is TGTGCCAGCAGTCTACTAGGGGGCGAGCAGTACTTC.

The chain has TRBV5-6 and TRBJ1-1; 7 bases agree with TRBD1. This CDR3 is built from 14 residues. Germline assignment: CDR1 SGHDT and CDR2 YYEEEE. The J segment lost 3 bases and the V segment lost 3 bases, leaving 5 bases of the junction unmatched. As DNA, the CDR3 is TGTGCCAGCAGCTACGACAGGGATGACACTGAAGCTTTCTTT. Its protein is CASSYDRDDTEAFF. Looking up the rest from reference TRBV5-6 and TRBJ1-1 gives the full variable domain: DAGVTQSPTHLIKTRGQQVTLRCSPKSGHDTVSWYQQALGQGPQFIFQYYEEEERQRGNFPDRFSGHQFPNYSSELNVNALLLGDSALYLCASSYDRDDTEAFFGQGTRLTVV.

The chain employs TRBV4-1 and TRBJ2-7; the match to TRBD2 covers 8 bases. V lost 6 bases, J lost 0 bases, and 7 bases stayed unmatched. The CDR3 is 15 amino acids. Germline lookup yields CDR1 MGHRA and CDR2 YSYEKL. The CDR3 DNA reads TGCGCCAGCAGGGAACTAGCGGAGAGCTCCTACGAGCAGTACTTC. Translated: CASRELAESSYEQYF.

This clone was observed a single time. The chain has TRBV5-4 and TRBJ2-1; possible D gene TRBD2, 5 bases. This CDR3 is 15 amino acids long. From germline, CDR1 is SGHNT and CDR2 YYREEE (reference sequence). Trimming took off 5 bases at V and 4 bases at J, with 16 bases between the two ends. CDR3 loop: CASSISGSGYNEQFF. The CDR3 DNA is TGTGCCAGCAGTATAAGCGGATCCGGTTACAATGAGCAGTTCTTC. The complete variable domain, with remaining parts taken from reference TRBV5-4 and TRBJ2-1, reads ETGVTQSPTHLIKTRGQQVTLRCSSQSGHNTVSWYQQALGQGPQFIFQYYREEENGRGNFPPRFSGLQFPNYSSELNVNALELDDSALYLCASSISGSGYNEQFFGPGTRLTVL.

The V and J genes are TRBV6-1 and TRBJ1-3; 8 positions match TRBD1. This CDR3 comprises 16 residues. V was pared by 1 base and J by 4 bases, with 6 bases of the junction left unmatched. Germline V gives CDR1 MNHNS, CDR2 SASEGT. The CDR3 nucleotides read TGTGCCAGCAGTGAAGTCCTCAGGGGGCTCGGAAACACCATATATTTT. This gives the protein CASSEVLRGLGNTIYF.

CDR3 protein: CASSHDISGANVLTF. The CDR3 DNA reads as TGTGCCAGCAGCCACGACATCTCTGGGGCCAACGTCCTGACTTTC. The chain couples TRBV5-4 to TRBJ2-6; D is unclear. This CDR3 spans 15 amino acids. Germline V gene data show CDR1 as SGHNT and CDR2 as YYREEE (reference sequence). V dropped 4 bases and J dropped 0 bases, with 8 bases sitting between them.

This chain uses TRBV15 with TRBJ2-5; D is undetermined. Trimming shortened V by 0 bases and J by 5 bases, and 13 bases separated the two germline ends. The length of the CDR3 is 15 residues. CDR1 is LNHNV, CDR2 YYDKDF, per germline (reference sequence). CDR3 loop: CATSRDREGPETQYF. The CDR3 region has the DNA TGTGCCACCAGCAGAGATAGGGAAGGGCCCGAGACCCAGTACTTC.

The CDR3 region is CASRWTRAGSYEQYF. The CDR3, as DNA: TGTGCCAGCAGATGGACAAGGGCTGGCTCCTACGAGCAGTACTTC. The chain carries TRBV6-1 and TRBJ2-7; D may be TRBD1 (5 bases). V lost 6 bases to trimming and J lost 0 bases, with 15 bases between them. Germline V gives CDR1 MNHNS, CDR2 SASEGT. The CDR3 has 15 residues.

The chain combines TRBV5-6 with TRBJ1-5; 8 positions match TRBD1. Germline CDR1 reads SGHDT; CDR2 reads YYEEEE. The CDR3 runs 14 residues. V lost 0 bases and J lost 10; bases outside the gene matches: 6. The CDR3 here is CASSLGQGANPQHF. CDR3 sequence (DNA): TGTGCCAGCAGCTTGGGGCAGGGGGCAAATCCCCAGCATTTT. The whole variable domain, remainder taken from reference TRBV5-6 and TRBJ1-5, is DAGVTQSPTHLIKTRGQQVTLRCSPKSGHDTVSWYQQALGQGPQFIFQYYEEEERQRGNFPDRFSGHQFPNYSSELNVNALLLGDSALYLCASSLGQGANPQHFGDGTRLSIL.

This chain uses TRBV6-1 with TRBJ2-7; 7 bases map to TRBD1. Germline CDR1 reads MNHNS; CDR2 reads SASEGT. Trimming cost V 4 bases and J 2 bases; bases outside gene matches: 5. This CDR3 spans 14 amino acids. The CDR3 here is CASSAGQATYEQYF. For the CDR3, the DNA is TGTGCCAGCAGTGCCGGACAGGCTACCTACGAGCAGTACTTC.

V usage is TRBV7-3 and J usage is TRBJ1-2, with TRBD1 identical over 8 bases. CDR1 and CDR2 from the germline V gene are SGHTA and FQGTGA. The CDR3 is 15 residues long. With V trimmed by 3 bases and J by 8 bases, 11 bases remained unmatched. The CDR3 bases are TGTGCCAGCAGCTTGTCGGACAGGGAGAGAGACGGCTACACCTTC. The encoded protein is CASSLSDRERDGYTF.

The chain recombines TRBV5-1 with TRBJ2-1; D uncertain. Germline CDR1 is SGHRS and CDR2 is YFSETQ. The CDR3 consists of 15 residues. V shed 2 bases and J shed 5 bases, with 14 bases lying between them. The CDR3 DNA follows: TGCGCCAGCAGCTTAGTTTTGGCAAGCGACAATGAGCAGTTCTTC. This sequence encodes CASSLVLASDNEQFF.

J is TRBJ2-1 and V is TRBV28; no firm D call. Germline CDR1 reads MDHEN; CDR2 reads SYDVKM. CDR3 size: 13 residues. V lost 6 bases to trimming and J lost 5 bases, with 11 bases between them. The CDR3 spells CASSYGLNNEQFF. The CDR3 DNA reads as TGTGCCAGCAGCTATGGGTTGAACAATGAGCAGTTCTTC.

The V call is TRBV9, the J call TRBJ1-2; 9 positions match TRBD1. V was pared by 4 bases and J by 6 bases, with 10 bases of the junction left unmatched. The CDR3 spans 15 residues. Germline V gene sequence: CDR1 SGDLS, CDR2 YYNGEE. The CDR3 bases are TGTGCCAGCAGCCATAACAGGGGGCTAAGGGATGGCTACACCTTC. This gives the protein CASSHNRGLRDGYTF.

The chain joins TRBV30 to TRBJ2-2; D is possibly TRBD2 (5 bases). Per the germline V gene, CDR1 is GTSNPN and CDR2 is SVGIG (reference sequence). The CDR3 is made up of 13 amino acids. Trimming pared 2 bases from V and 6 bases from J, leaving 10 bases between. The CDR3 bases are TGTGCCTGGAGTAGCCTAGCCCCCGGGGAGCTGTTTTTT. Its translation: CAWSSLAPGELFF.

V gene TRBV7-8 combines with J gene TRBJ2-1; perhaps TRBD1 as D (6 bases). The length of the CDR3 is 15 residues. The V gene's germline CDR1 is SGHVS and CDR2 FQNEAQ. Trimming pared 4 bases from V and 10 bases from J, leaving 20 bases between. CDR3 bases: TGTGCCAGCAGCTCAGGGGTCGGATTGTCGATAGAGCAGTTCTTC. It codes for CASSSGVGLSIEQFF. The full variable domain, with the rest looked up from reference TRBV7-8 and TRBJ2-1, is GAGVSQSPRYKVAKRGQDVALRCDPISGHVSLFWYQQALGQGPEFLTYFQNEAQLDKSGLPSDRFFAERPEGSVSTLKIQRTQQEDSAVYLCASSSGVGLSIEQFFGPGTRLTVL.